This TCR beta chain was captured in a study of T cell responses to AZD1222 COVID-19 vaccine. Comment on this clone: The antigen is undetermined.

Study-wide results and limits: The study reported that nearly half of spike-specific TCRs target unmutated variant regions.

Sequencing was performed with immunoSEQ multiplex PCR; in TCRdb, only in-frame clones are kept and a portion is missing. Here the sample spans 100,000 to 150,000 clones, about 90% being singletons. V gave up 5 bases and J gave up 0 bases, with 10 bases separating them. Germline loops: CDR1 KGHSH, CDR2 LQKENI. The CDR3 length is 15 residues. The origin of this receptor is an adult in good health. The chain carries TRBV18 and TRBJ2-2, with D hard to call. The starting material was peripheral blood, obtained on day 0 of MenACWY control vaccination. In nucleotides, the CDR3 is TGTGCCAGCTCAGGCCAAGTATCGAACACCGGGGAGCTGTTTTTT. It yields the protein CASSGQVSNTGELFF.